This is a list of T cell receptor beta chains from one sample in a study of breast tumors, draining lymph nodes, adjacent tissues. TCRdb fed the multiplex PCR reads into MiXCR, producing one record per CDR3 protein. The top ten clones hold around 4.1% of a sample with fewer than 200,000 distinct CDR3 sequences, approximately 33% of them seen once. Sequencing was performed on axillary lymph node tissue. The receptors derive from a female donor with breast cancer. Some clones in this sample may be carry-over from other donors' samples. Each CDR3 is given with its conserved first and last residue. The order of the fields is CDR3 DNA, CDR3 protein, J gene, V gene, clone size, D gene. D genes are given only for firm matches. Expanded clones are given a class, and other clones once, few, many or no size at all.

TGTGCCAGCAGTTTAGCTCCGGGCAGGGCCGGGGAGCTGTTTTTT | CASSLAPGRAGELFF | TRBJ2-2 | TRBV12-3/TRBV12-4 | - | -
TGTGCCAGCAGCTTAGGGACTAGCGGGGTCTACGAGCAGTACTTC | CASSLGTSGVYEQYF | TRBJ2-7 | TRBV11-2 | many | TRBD2
TGTGCCAGCAGCTTAGAAGTGGCCCTCTACGAGCAGTACTTC | CASSLEVALYEQYF | TRBJ2-7 | TRBV7-8 | many | -
TGTGCCAGCAGCAGGGAGCGGGTTGTCGTCTACGAGCAGTACTTC | CASSRERVVVYEQYF | TRBJ2-7 | TRBV6-2/TRBV6-3 | many | -
TGTGCCAGCAGTCCCGGAGGGACCCAGTACTTC | CASSPGGTQYF | TRBJ2-5 | TRBV3-1 | many | -
TGTGCCAGCAGCTTACAGCGGGTCGGTCAGCCCCAGCATTTT | CASSLQRVGQPQHF | TRBJ1-5 | TRBV7-8 | - | -
TGCGCCAGCAGCGACGTAAAGCTGGGCTATGGCTACACCTTC | CASSDVKLGYGYTF | TRBJ1-2 | TRBV5-1 | many | -
TGTGCCAGCAGTGAATGGGGACAGCCCAATCAGCCCCAGCATTTT | CASSEWGQPNQPQHF | TRBJ1-5 | TRBV6-1 | many | TRBD1
TGTGCCAGCAGCTTATCCCCAGGGCAGGGGTCCCCTAGCAATCAGCCCCAGCATTTT | CASSLSPGQGSPSNQPQHF | TRBJ1-5 | TRBV7-8 | many | -
TGTGCCAGCAGCTTACAGGGCGTTGGTGGCTACACCTTC | CASSLQGVGGYTF | TRBJ1-2 | TRBV11-3 | few | -
TGCGCCAGCAGCTCTGCAGGGGGGAAACTGTTTTTT | CASSSAGGKLFF | TRBJ1-4 | TRBV5-1 | - | TRBD1
TGTGCCAGTAATCCGGACAGGAGGAACTATGGCTACACCTTC | CASNPDRRNYGYTF | TRBJ1-2 | TRBV19 | many | TRBD1
TGTGCCAGCAGCGTACAGGGCCCTAACACTGAAGCTTTCTTT | CASSVQGPNTEAFF | TRBJ1-1 | TRBV5-6 | few | -
TGCAGTGCTAGTTCGGAGGGGAAGGGCTACACCTTC | CSASSEGKGYTF | TRBJ1-2 | TRBV20-1 | many | -
TGTGCCAGCAGCCACGGACAGGCTATGAACACTGAAGCTTTCTTT | CASSHGQAMNTEAFF | TRBJ1-1 | TRBV11-3 | - | TRBD1
TGTGCCAGCAGCTTGCGTTCCCGGACCTCCTACAATGAGCAGTTCTTC | CASSLRSRTSYNEQFF | TRBJ2-1 | TRBV11-2 | few | -
TGTGCCAGCAGCGCAACAGGGTTTGGCAATTCACCCCTCCACTTT | CASSATGFGNSPLHF | TRBJ1-6 | TRBV9 | - | -
TGTGCCAGCAGCCCGACGGTAGGGGTAAACATTCAGTACTTC | CASSPTVGVNIQYF | TRBJ2-4 | TRBV7-2 | - | -
TGCAGTGCTCCTCGACTAGTATCAGATACGCAGTATTTT | CSAPRLVSDTQYF | TRBJ2-3 | TRBV20-1 | many | -
TGTGCCAGCAGCCAAGATGATCGGGGCTATGAAGAGACCCAGTACTTC | CASSQDDRGYEETQYF | TRBJ2-5 | TRBV3-1 | - | -
TGTGCCAGCAGTTTATCGAGGGGGCGCCTGACCAACAATGAGCAGTTCTTC | CASSLSRGRLTNNEQFF | TRBJ2-1 | TRBV27 | few | TRBD1
TGCAGTGCTGGACCGGCGGGGGCGGGAAACACCATATATTTT | CSAGPAGAGNTIYF | TRBJ1-3 | TRBV20-1 | many | -
TGTGCCATCCTATCTGAAGTGGGAGCGAACAGGGGCGAGCAGTTCTTC | CAILSEVGANRGEQFF | TRBJ2-1 | TRBV10-3 | many | TRBD1
TGTGCCAGCAGCCCGGCCAGACTAGCGGGAGTGCAGACCCAGTACTTC | CASSPARLAGVQTQYF | TRBJ2-5 | TRBV5-8 | many | TRBD2
TGTGCCATCTTGGAAGGGACAGGGGGTCGGAATCAGCCCCAGCATTTT | CAILEGTGGRNQPQHF | TRBJ1-5 | TRBV12-3/TRBV12-4 | - | TRBD1
TGCAGCGTTGAAGAGACCGGGACCGACACCTACGAGCAGTACTTC | CSVEETGTDTYEQYF | TRBJ2-7 | TRBV29-1 | - | -
TGTGCCAGCAGCTTAGTGTCAGGGGGTTTTAACTACGAGCAGTACTTC | CASSLVSGGFNYEQYF | TRBJ2-7 | TRBV13 | - | TRBD1
TGCAGTGCTCCCCTAGCGGAGGGGACAGATACGCAGTATTTT | CSAPLAEGTDTQYF | TRBJ2-3 | TRBV20-1 | many | TRBD2
TGTGCCAGCAGCTCCGGGACACCGCCAGATACGCAGTATTTT | CASSSGTPPDTQYF | TRBJ2-3 | TRBV11-3 | many | -
TGTGCCAGCAGTCTGCGGGAGGGGAGCACAGATACGCAGTATTTT | CASSLREGSTDTQYF | TRBJ2-3 | TRBV7-9 | many | TRBD2
TGCGCCAGCAGCCCCCGGGTACTAGCGGGAGTTACCGGGGAGCTGTTTTTT | CASSPRVLAGVTGELFF | TRBJ2-2 | TRBV4-1 | - | TRBD2
TGTGCCACCAGTGATTTCCGGACAGGGTACAACTATGGCTACACCTTC | CATSDFRTGYNYGYTF | TRBJ1-2 | TRBV24-1 | many | TRBD1
TGTGCCAGCAGCTTAGATCGGGAGGGCCGACTGGAAGGACAAGAGACCCAGTACTTC | CASSLDREGRLEGQETQYF | TRBJ2-5 | TRBV11-2 | few | TRBD2
TGTGCCAGCAGAGAATTATCTGGGCCCATGAACACTGAAGCTTTCTTT | CASRELSGPMNTEAFF | TRBJ1-1 | TRBV12-3/TRBV12-4 | - | -
TGTGCCAGCAGAGATACTAGCGGGCCCTACAATGAGCAGTTCTTC | CASRDTSGPYNEQFF | TRBJ2-1 | TRBV2 | many | TRBD2
TGTGCCAGCAGCCAAGAGATCGGGACCGGGGAGCTGTTTTTT | CASSQEIGTGELFF | TRBJ2-2 | TRBV14 | - | -
TGCAGTGCTAGAGATTCCGGTATCGAACGGGCTTTCTTT | CSARDSGIERAFF | TRBJ1-1 | TRBV20-1 | - | -
TGTGCCAGCAGCCCTCCGGGACAGGAGAACACCGGGGAGCTGTTTTTT | CASSPPGQENTGELFF | TRBJ2-2 | TRBV7-3 | - | TRBD1
TGTGCCAGCAGCCAACTGTCTGATCATGAAAAACTGTTTTTT | CASSQLSDHEKLFF | TRBJ1-4 | TRBV3-2 | few | -
TGTGCCAGCAGCTTAGGTGGGACTAGCACAGATACGCAGTATTTT | CASSLGGTSTDTQYF | TRBJ2-3 | TRBV7-9 | many | -
TGCGCCAGCAGCTTAACCACAGGGGGCGATTACAATGAGCAGTTCTTC | CASSLTTGGDYNEQFF | TRBJ2-1 | TRBV5-1 | many | TRBD1
TGTGCCAGCAGCTTAGTGGAGGAGACCCAGTACTTC | CASSLVEETQYF | TRBJ2-5 | TRBV11-2 | many | -
TGTGCCAGCAGTTTTTCCCGACTTGGGGGCAACTATGGCTACACCTTC | CASSFSRLGGNYGYTF | TRBJ1-2 | TRBV12-3/TRBV12-4 | few | -
TGTGCCAGCAGTCACTCTGGGGGGGTCGTGGGTAATGAGCAGTTCTTC | CASSHSGGVVGNEQFF | TRBJ2-1 | TRBV6-5 | once | TRBD2
TGCGCCAGCAGGCCCCAGGGGAACTCCTACGAGCAGTACTTC | CASRPQGNSYEQYF | TRBJ2-7 | TRBV10-2 | many | -
TGTGCCAGCAGTCGCCGACTAGCGGGAGGGACTGGGGAGCTGTTTTTT | CASSRRLAGGTGELFF | TRBJ2-2 | TRBV27 | many | TRBD2
TGTGCCAGCAGTGAAGTCAGAAGAAACTATGGCTACACCTTC | CASSEVRRNYGYTF | TRBJ1-2 | TRBV2 | many | -
TGCAGTGCTAGAGCTGGGGGAGGGGAGACCCAGTACTTC | CSARAGGGETQYF | TRBJ2-5 | TRBV20-1 | many | TRBD2
TGTGCCAGCAGTTCCATCGGGACTAGCTCAAACTACAATGAGCAGTTCTTC | CASSSIGTSSNYNEQFF | TRBJ2-1 | TRBV6-7 | many | TRBD2
TGTGCCAGCAGCCCTTACAGGGAGGGAGACACTGAAGCTTTCTTT | CASSPYREGDTEAFF | TRBJ1-1 | TRBV7-9 | - | -
TGTGCCAGCAGCACCCGTAGGGCCCCAGATACGCAGTATTTT | CASSTRRAPDTQYF | TRBJ2-3 | TRBV7-3 | many | -
TGTGCCAGCAGTCATACCCGGGTTAATCAGCCCCAGCATTTT | CASSHTRVNQPQHF | TRBJ1-5 | TRBV6-5 | few | -
TGTGCCAGCACGGACAGGCCTGGGGCCAACGTCCTGACTTTC | CASTDRPGANVLTF | TRBJ2-6 | TRBV2 | many | TRBD1
TGCAGTGCTAGAGTGCCAGGGGACACCGGGGAGCTGTTTTTT | CSARVPGDTGELFF | TRBJ2-2 | TRBV20-1 | once | -
TGTGCCAGCAGTGGGACTTTACGCGAGACCCAGTACTTC | CASSGTLRETQYF | TRBJ2-5 | TRBV12-3/TRBV12-4 | many | -
TGTGCCAGCAGCCTCCAGGGTAATCAGCCCCAGCATTTT | CASSLQGNQPQHF | TRBJ1-5 | TRBV11-2 | many | -
TGTGCCAGCAGTTTACGACAGAATACTGAAGCTTTCTTT | CASSLRQNTEAFF | TRBJ1-1 | TRBV12-3/TRBV12-4 | - | -